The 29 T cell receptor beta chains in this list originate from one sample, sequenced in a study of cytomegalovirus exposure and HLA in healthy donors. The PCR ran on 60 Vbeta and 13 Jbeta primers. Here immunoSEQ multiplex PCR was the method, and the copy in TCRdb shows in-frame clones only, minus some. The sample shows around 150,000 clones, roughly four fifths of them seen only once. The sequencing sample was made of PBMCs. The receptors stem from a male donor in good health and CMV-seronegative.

CDR3 protein: CASSVATGPQDGYTF. In nucleotides, the CDR3 is TGTGCCAGCAGCGTAGCTACAGGACCTCAGGATGGCTACACCTTC. The rearrangement uses TRBV9 and TRBJ1-2; possible D gene TRBD1, 5 bases. The CDR3 loop spans 15 amino acids. Trimming removed 0 bases from V and 6 bases from J, with 15 bases in between. From germline, CDR1 is SGDLS and CDR2 YYNGEE.

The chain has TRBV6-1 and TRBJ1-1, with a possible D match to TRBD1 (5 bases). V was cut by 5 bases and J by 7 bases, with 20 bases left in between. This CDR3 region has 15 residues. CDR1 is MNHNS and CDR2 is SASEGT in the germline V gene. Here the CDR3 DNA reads TGTGCCAGCAGTCGTAACAGGAATCAAGGGGATGAAGCTTTCTTT. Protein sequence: CASSRNRNQGDEAFF.

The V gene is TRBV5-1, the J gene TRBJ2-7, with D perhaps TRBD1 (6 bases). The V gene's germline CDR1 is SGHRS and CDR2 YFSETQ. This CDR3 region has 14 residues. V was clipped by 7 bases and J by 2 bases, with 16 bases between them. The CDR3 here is CASALGQSTYEQYF. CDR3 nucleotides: TGCGCCAGCGCATTAGGACAGTCCACCTACGAGCAGTACTTC.

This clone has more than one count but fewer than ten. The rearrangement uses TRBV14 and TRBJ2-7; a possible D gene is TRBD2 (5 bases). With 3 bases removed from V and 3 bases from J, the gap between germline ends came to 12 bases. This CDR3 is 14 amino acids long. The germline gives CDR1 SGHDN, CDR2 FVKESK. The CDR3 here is CASSQGRNHYEQYF. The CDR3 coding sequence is TGTGCCAGCAGCCAGGGGAGAAATCACTACGAGCAGTACTTC.

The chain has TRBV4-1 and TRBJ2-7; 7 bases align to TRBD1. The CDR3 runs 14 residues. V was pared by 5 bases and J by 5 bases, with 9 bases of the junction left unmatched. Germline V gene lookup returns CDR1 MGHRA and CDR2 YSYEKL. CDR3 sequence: CASSTRQGTDEQYF. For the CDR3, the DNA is TGCGCCAGCAGCACTCGACAGGGAACCGACGAGCAGTACTTC.

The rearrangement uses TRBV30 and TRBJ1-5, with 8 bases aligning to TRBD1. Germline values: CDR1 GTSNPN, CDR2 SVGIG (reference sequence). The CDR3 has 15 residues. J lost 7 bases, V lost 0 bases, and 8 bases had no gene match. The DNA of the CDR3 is TGTGCCTGGAGTGTAAGCAGGGGGCCGAGACAGCCCCAGCATTTT. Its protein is CAWSVSRGPRQPQHF.

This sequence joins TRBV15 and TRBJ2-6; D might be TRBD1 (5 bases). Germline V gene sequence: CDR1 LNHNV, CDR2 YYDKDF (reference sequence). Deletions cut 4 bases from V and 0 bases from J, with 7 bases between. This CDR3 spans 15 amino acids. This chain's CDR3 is CATSIDSSGANVLTF. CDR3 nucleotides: TGTGCCACCAGCATAGACAGCTCTGGGGCCAACGTCCTGACTTTC.

Here the CDR3 reads CASSVVAGEQFF. CDR3 sequence (DNA): TGTGCCAGCAGCGTAGTAGCGGGCGAGCAGTTCTTC. This rearrangement joins TRBV9 to TRBJ2-1; 7 positions agree with TRBD2. J gave up 10 bases and V 0 bases, and 1 base lay outside the gene matches. CDR1 and CDR2 (germline): SGDLS, YYNGEE. The CDR3 loop spans 12 amino acids.

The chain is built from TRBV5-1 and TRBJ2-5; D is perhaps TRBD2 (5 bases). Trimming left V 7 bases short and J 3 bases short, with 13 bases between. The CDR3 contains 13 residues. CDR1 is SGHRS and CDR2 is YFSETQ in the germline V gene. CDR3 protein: CASGSGFKETQYF. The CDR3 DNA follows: TGCGCCAGCGGGAGCGGATTCAAAGAGACCCAGTACTTC.

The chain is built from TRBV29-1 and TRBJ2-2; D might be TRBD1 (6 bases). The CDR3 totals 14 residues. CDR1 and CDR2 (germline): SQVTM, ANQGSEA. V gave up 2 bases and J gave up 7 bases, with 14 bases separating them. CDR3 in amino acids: CSVELVLQGGELFF. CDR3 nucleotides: TGCAGCGTTGAATTGGTCCTACAGGGCGGGGAGCTGTTTTTT.

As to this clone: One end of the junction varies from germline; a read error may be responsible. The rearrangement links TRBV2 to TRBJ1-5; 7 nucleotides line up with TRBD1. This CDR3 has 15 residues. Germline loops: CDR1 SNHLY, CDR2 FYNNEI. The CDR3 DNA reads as TGTGCCAGCAGTGATGGGACAGATACCATTCAGGCCCAGCATTTT. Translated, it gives CASSDGTDTIQAQHF.

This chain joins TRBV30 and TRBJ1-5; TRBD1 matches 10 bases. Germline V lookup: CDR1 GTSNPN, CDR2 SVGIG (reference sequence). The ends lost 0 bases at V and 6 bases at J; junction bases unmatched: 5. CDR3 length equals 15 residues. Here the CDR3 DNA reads TGTGCCTGGAGTGTTAGGACAGGGGGAGGTCAGCCCCAGCATTTT. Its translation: CAWSVRTGGGQPQHF.

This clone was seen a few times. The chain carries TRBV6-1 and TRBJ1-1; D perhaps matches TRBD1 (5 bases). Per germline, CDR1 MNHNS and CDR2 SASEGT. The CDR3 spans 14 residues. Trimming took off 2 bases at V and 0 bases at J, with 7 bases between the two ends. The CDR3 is CASSEQGMNTEAFF. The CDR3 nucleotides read TGTGCCAGCAGTGAACAGGGTATGAACACTGAAGCTTTCTTT.

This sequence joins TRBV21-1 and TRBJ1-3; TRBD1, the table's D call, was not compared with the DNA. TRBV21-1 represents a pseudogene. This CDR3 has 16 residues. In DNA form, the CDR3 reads TGTGCCAGCAGCTTACGGACAGCGGCCTCTGGAAACACCATATATTTT. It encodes CASSLRTAASGNTIYF.

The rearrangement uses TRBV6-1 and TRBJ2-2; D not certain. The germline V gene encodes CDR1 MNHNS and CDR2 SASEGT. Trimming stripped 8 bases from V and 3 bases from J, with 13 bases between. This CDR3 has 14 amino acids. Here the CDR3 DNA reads TGTGCCAGCCCTACATACGAGGACACCGGGGAGCTGTTTTTT. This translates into CASPTYEDTGELFF.

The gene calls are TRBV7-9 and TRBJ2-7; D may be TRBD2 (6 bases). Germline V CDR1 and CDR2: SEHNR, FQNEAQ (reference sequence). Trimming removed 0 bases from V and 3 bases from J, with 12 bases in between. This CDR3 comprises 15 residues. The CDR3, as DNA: TGTGCCAGCAGCTTAGCCCCGGGGGACCTCTACGAGCAGTACTTC. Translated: CASSLAPGDLYEQYF.

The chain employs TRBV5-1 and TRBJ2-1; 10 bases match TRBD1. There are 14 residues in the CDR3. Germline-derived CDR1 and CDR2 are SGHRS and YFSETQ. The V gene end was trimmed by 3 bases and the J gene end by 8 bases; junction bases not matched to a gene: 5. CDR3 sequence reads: CASSSGQGIDEQFF. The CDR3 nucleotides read TGCGCCAGCAGCTCGGGACAGGGGATTGATGAGCAGTTCTTC.

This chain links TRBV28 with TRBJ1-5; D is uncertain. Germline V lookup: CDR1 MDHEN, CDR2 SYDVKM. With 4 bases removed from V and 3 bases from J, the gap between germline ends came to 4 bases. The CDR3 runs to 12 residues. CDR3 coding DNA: TGTGCCAGCAGTTCTTACAATCAGCCCCAGCATTTT. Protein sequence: CASSSYNQPQHF.

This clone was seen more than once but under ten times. CDR3 amino acids: CASSESGEYNEQFF. CDR3 sequence (DNA): TGTGCCAGCAGTGAATCGGGGGAGTACAATGAGCAGTTCTTC. This chain joins TRBV25-1 and TRBJ2-1, with D possibly TRBD2 on 6 matching bases. Deletions cut 1 base from V and 4 bases from J, with 8 bases between. CDR1 is MGHDK and CDR2 is SYGVNS in the germline V gene. This CDR3 spans 14 amino acids.

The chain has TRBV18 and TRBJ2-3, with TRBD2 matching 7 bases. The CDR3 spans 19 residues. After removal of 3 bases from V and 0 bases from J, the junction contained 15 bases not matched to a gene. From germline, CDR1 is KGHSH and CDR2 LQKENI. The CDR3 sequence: CASSPYTGYRGESTDTQYF. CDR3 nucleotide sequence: TGTGCCAGCTCACCCTACACGGGGTACCGGGGGGAGAGCACAGATACGCAGTATTTT.

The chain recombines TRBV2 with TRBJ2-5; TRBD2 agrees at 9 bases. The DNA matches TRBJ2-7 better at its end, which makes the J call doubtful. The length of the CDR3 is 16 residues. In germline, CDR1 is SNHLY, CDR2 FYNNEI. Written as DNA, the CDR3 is TGTGCCAGCAGTGAATCGGGAGCGGGAGGAAACTACGAGCAGTACTTC. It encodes CASSESGAGGNYEQYF.

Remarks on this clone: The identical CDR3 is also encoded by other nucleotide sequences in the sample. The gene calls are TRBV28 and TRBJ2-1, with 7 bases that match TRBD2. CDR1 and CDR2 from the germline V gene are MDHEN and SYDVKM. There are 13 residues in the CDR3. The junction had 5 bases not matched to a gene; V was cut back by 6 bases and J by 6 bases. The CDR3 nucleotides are TGTGCCAGCAGCTTGTCGGGGGGCAATGAGCAGTTCTTC. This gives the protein CASSLSGGNEQFF.

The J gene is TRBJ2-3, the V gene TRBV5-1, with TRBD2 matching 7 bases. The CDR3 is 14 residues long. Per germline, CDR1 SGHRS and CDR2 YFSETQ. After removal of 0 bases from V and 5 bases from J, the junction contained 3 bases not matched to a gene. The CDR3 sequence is CASSLVIAGDTQYF. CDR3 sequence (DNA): TGCGCCAGCAGCTTGGTAATAGCGGGAGATACGCAGTATTTT.

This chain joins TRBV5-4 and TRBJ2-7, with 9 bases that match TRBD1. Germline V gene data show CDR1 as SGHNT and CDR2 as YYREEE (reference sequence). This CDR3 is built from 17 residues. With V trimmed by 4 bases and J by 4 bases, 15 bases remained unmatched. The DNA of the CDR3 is TGTGCCAGCAGCACGGGACAGGGCGGAACCTCCTTTTACGAGCAGTACTTC. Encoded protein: CASSTGQGGTSFYEQYF. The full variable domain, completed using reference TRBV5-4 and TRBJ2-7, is ETGVTQSPTHLIKTRGQQVTLRCSSQSGHNTVSWYQQALGQGPQFIFQYYREEENGRGNFPPRFSGLQFPNYSSELNVNALELDDSALYLCASSTGQGGTSFYEQYFGPGTRLTVT.

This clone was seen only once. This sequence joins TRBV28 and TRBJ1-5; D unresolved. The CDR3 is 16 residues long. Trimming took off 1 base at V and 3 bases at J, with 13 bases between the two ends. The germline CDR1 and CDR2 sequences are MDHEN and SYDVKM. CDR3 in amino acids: CASSLYPHNSNQPQHF. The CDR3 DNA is TGTGCCAGCAGTTTATATCCCCACAATTCCAATCAGCCCCAGCATTTT.

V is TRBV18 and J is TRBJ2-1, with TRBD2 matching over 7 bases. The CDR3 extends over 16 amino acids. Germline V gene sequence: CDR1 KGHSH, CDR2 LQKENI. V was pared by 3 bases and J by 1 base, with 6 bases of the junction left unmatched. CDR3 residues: CASSPLGGGSYNEQFF. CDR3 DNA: TGTGCCAGCTCACCCCTGGGGGGGGGATCCTACAATGAGCAGTTCTTC.

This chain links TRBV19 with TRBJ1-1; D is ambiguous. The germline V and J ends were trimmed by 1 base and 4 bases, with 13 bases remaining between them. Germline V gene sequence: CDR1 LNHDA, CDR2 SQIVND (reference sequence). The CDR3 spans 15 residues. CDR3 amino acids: CASSIVAASRTEAFF. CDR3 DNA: TGTGCCAGTAGTATAGTAGCAGCCTCCCGCACTGAAGCTTTCTTT.

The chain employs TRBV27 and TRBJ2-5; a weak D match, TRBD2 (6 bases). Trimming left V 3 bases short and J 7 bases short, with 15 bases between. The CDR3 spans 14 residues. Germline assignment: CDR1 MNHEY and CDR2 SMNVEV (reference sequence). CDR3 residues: CASSLHGGMGTQYF. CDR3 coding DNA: TGTGCCAGCAGTTTGCATGGCGGGATGGGGACCCAGTACTTC.

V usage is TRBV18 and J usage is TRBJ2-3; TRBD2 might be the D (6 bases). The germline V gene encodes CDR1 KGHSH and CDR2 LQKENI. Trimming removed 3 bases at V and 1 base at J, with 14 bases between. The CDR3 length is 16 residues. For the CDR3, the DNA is TGTGCCAGCTCACCCCGCACGTCGGGGGGCACAGATACGCAGTATTTT. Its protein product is CASSPRTSGGTDTQYF.